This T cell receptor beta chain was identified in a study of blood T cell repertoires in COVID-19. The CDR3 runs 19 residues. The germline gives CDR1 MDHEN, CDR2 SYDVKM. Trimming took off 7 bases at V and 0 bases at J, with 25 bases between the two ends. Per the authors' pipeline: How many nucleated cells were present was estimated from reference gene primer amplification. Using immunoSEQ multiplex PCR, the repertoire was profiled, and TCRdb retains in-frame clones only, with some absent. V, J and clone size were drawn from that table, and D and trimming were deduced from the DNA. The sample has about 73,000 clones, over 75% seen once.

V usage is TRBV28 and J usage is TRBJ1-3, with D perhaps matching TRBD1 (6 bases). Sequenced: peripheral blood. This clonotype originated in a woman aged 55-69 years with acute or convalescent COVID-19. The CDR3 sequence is CASTGDNPKFLISGNTIYF. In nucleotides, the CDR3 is TGTGCCAGCACCGGGGACAACCCAAAATTTTTAATCTCTGGAAACACCATATATTTT.